The 28 T cell receptor beta chains presented below share a single source sample, sequenced in a study of T-cell reconstitution after alpha-beta-depleted transplantation in children. The authors prepared the TCRbeta library with unique molecular identifiers. TCRdb re-called the PCR reads through MiXCR, storing one row per CDR3 protein. The sample yields approximately 520,000 distinct CDR3 sequences, 30% to 35% seen once. The sequencing used PBMCs from the stem cell graft donor, collected from the stem cell graft. The receptors were gathered from a human donor who donated a stem cell graft to a child with aplastic anemia.

The chain recombines TRBV5-5 with TRBJ2-7; maybe TRBD2 (6 bases). V dropped 1 base and J dropped 2 bases, with 13 bases sitting between them. Per germline, CDR1 SGHKS and CDR2 YYEKEE (reference sequence). This CDR3 is 15 amino acids long. In DNA, the CDR3 is TGTGCCAGCAGCTTGTTCTCTAGCGAGACCTACGAGCAGTACTTC. As protein: CASSLFSSETYEQYF.

The DNA of the CDR3 is TGCAGCGTTGAAGACACTTCGGCCAATGGCTACACCTTC. This translates into CSVEDTSANGYTF. V usage is TRBV29-1 and J usage is TRBJ1-2; no reliable D call. Germline lookup yields CDR1 SQVTM and CDR2 ANQGSEA. V dropped 0 bases and J dropped 6 bases, with 11 bases sitting between them. This CDR3 is 13 amino acids long.

In its sample, this clonotype was seen a few times. CDR3 coding DNA: TGTGCCAGCAGCTCCAGCGGGAGGGGGAACACCGGGGAGCTGTTTTTT. Its protein product is CASSSSGRGNTGELFF. V and J are TRBV9 and TRBJ2-2, with 10 bases lining up with TRBD2. The CDR3 is 16 residues long. The germline V gene has CDR1 SGDLS and CDR2 YYNGEE. The V gene end was trimmed by 4 bases and the J gene end by 1 base; junction bases not matched to a gene: 4.

The chain carries TRBV5-4 and TRBJ2-1; D not resolved. Germline V gene sequence: CDR1 SGHNT, CDR2 YYREEE (reference sequence). With 4 bases removed from V and 3 bases from J, the gap between germline ends came to 17 bases. The length of the CDR3 is 16 residues. CDR3 nucleotide sequence: TGTGCCAGCAGCGGAGCTTTTCCCCCAGGCTACAATGAGCAGTTCTTC. Its protein is CASSGAFPPGYNEQFF.

The genes are TRBV4-3 and TRBJ1-4; 8 bases agree with TRBD1. V lost 0 bases to trimming and J lost 5 bases; unmatched junction nucleotides: 2. The CDR3 runs 15 residues. CDR1 is LGHNA and CDR2 is YSLEER in the germline V gene. The CDR3 DNA is TGCGCCAGCAGCCAAGACGGGACAGGAAATGAAAAACTGTTTTTT. As protein: CASSQDGTGNEKLFF.

V usage is TRBV6-5 and J usage is TRBJ2-3, with D perhaps assigned TRBD1 or TRBD2 (5 bases each). Germline V lookup: CDR1 MNHEY, CDR2 SVGAGI. The V end was cut by 6 bases, the J end by 0 bases, with 16 bases between. CDR3 length: 16 residues. In DNA form, the CDR3 reads TGTGCCAGCAGCCCCCTGGGACCTAGTAGCACAGATACGCAGTATTTT. This codes for CASSPLGPSSTDTQYF.

This clonotype has a handful of counts. This sequence joins TRBV29-1 and TRBJ2-6; D is undetermined. With 4 bases removed from V and 2 bases from J, the gap between germline ends came to 12 bases. Germline V gene sequence: CDR1 SQVTM, CDR2 ANQGSEA. This CDR3 has 15 residues. The CDR3 DNA sequence: TGCAGCGTTGCGAAGGGCTCGACTGGGGCCAACGTCCTGACTTTC. As protein: CSVAKGSTGANVLTF.

The V call is TRBV7-2, the J call TRBJ2-5; 9 bases align to TRBD2. Trimming took 8 bases from V and 5 from J; bases not matched to a gene: 9. CDR1 and CDR2 (germline): SGHTA, FQGNSA. This CDR3 is 14 amino acids long. The CDR3 DNA follows: TGTGCCAGCGGCCCTAGCGGGGTCCGGGAGACCCAGTACTTC. This codes for CASGPSGVRETQYF. Combining the CDR3 with reference TRBV7-2 and TRBJ2-5 gives the whole variable domain GAGVSQSPSNKVTEKGKDVELRCDPISGHTALYWYRQSLGQGLEFLIYFQGNSAPDKSGLPSDRFSAERTGGSVSTLTIQRTQQEDSAVYLCASGPSGVRETQYFGPGTRLLVL.

V usage is TRBV6-2 or TRBV6-3 and J usage is TRBJ2-3; no firm D call. Germline CDR1 reads MNHEY; CDR2 reads SVGEGT. This CDR3 is 13 amino acids long. V was clipped by 7 bases and J by 0 bases, with 8 bases between them. CDR3 nucleotides: TGTGCCAGCAATCCAACTAGCACAGATACGCAGTATTTT. Protein product: CASNPTSTDTQYF.

This clonotype was counted between two and nine times. V usage is TRBV27 and J usage is TRBJ1-1; D ambiguous. Germline V gene data show CDR1 as MNHEY and CDR2 as SMNVEV (reference sequence). This CDR3 is 14 amino acids long. The ends were cut back, 6 bases at V and 4 bases at J, with 15 bases in the middle. CDR3 residues: CASRISPVSTEAFF. The CDR3 nucleotides read TGTGCCAGCAGGATAAGCCCGGTAAGCACTGAAGCTTTCTTT.

This clonotype was seen only a few times. The chain carries TRBV6-2 or TRBV6-3 and TRBJ2-2, with TRBD2 matching over 8 bases. The CDR3 has 14 residues. Germline CDR1 MNHEY, CDR2 SVGEGT. Unmatched junction bases numbered 7, after V lost 4 bases and J lost 9 bases. Here the CDR3 DNA reads TGTGCCAGCAGTTCCGGCGGTAGCGGGAGGGAGCTGTTTTTT. Translated: CASSSGGSGRELFF.

The gene calls are TRBV7-2 and TRBJ2-5; no clear D. V was trimmed by 11 bases and J by 2 bases, leaving 15 bases between them. The V gene's germline CDR1 is SGHTA and CDR2 FQGNSA. There are 13 residues in the CDR3. The CDR3 loop reads CAESPSGQETQYF. The CDR3 DNA is TGTGCCGAAAGCCCCTCGGGTCAAGAGACCCAGTACTTC.

This clonotype turned up a few times. This chain uses TRBV7-2 with TRBJ1-2, with TRBD1 identical over 9 bases. The CDR3 contains 15 residues. J gave up 2 bases and V 5 bases, and 6 bases lay outside the gene matches. In germline, CDR1 is SGHTA, CDR2 FQGNSA. The CDR3 DNA reads as TGTGCCAGCAGCCCAACCGGGACAGGGAACTATGGCTACACCTTC. This encodes CASSPTGTGNYGYTF.

The table lists this clonotype with a few counts. V gene TRBV20-1 combines with J gene TRBJ2-3, with 9 bases aligning to TRBD1. The germline V gene has CDR1 DFQATT and CDR2 SNEGSKA (reference sequence). This CDR3 contains 15 residues. The V gene end was trimmed by 4 bases and the J gene end by 2 bases; junction bases not matched to a gene: 7. This CDR3 is CSATPDRGDTDTQYF. In nucleotides, the CDR3 is TGCAGTGCTACCCCCGACAGGGGGGACACAGATACGCAGTATTTT.

This clonotype has only a few counts. V gene TRBV11-1 combines with J gene TRBJ2-6; the match to TRBD2 covers 7 bases. The CDR3 runs to 19 residues. J was trimmed by 1 base and V by 3 bases; bases with no gene match: 12. CDR1 SGHAT and CDR2 FQDESV come from the germline V gene (reference sequence). In DNA, the CDR3 is TGTGCCAGCAGCTTGGAGCGGGAACTATTTTCTTCTGGGGCCAACGTCCTGACTTTC. The encoded protein is CASSLERELFSSGANVLTF.

The rearrangement joins TRBV29-1 to TRBJ1-5, with D uncertain. Per germline, CDR1 SQVTM and CDR2 ANQGSEA. V lost 6 bases and J lost 0, with 9 bases in between. This CDR3 has 13 amino acids. CDR3 amino acids: CSVTVNSNQPQHF. The DNA of the CDR3 is TGCAGCGTCACGGTCAATAGCAATCAGCCCCAGCATTTT.

The chain couples TRBV18 to TRBJ1-3; D is unresolved. V lost 0 bases and J 0 bases, leaving 6 bases between the germline ends. This CDR3 is 15 amino acids long. Germline V lookup: CDR1 KGHSH, CDR2 LQKENI. CDR3 sequence (DNA): TGTGCCAGCTCACCACCTGGATTCTCTGGAAACACCATATATTTT. Protein: CASSPPGFSGNTIYF.

This clonotype was seen a few times. The chain's CDR3 is CASSEGQGSGNEQFF. CDR3 nucleotides: TGCGCCAGCAGCGAAGGGCAGGGGTCCGGGAATGAGCAGTTCTTC. The chain employs TRBV5-1 and TRBJ2-1; D might be TRBD1 (6 bases). Germline values: CDR1 SGHRS, CDR2 YFSETQ. CDR3 length: 15 residues. V lost 4 bases and J 7 bases, leaving 18 bases between the germline ends.

Turning to this clonotype: Because the CDR3 is missing its conserved closing phenylalanine or tryptophan, this is likely a read error. The chain links TRBV29-1 to TRBJ2-4; D ambiguous. V was trimmed by 5 bases and J by 1 base, leaving 9 bases between them. Germline assignment: CDR1 SQVTM and CDR2 ANQGSEA. The CDR3 loop spans 13 amino acids. This chain's CDR3 is CSVHTSAKNIQYL. For the CDR3, the DNA is TGCAGCGTTCATACGTCGGCCAAAAACATTCAGTACCTC.

CDR3 residues: CASSSGTGMGITEAFF. DNA for the CDR3: TGCGCCAGCAGCAGCGGGACAGGGATGGGTATAACTGAAGCTTTCTTT. The chain recombines TRBV5-1 with TRBJ1-1; 9 bases are shared with TRBD1. CDR1 and CDR2 (germline): SGHRS, YFSETQ. V lost 4 bases to trimming and J lost 5 bases; unmatched junction nucleotides: 12. The CDR3 runs 16 residues.

This clonotype was detected only a few times. The CDR3 nucleotides read TGCAGCGCTCGGGGAGGCGGGAGGGCGGGAGAGACCCAGTACTTC. It translates to CSARGGGRAGETQYF. The chain is built from TRBV29-1 and TRBJ2-5; 9 bases map to TRBD2. Trimming removed 7 bases from V and 4 bases from J; junction bases left unmatched: 13. Germline CDR1 reads SQVTM; CDR2 reads ANQGSEA. The CDR3 spans 15 residues.

In this sample, this clonotype turned up a few times. The V and J genes are TRBV27 and TRBJ2-5, with a possible D match to TRBD2 (6 bases). Germline values: CDR1 MNHEY, CDR2 SMNVEV (reference sequence). Trimming stripped 7 bases from V and 1 base from J, with 16 bases between. This CDR3 spans 15 amino acids. CDR3 region: CASTLHSGSQETQYF. DNA for the CDR3: TGTGCCAGCACCCTTCATAGCGGTTCCCAAGAGACCCAGTACTTC.

The genes are TRBV7-8 and TRBJ2-5; the D call may be TRBD1 or TRBD2 (5 bases each). This CDR3 region has 14 residues. The germline CDR1 and CDR2 sequences are SGHVS and FQNEAQ. The ends were cut back, 2 bases at V and 5 bases at J, with 12 bases in the middle. The CDR3 loop reads CASSLQGWRETQYF. For the CDR3, the DNA is TGTGCCAGCAGCTTACAGGGTTGGAGGGAGACCCAGTACTTC.

V is TRBV27 and J is TRBJ1-5; D is ambiguous. CDR3 length equals 14 residues. The germline V and J ends were trimmed by 2 bases and 6 bases, with 11 bases remaining between them. The germline CDR1 and CDR2 sequences are MNHEY and SMNVEV (reference sequence). The CDR3 DNA reads as TGTGCCAGCAGTTTACGGGGTAGGACTCAGCCCCAGCATTTT. It specifies CASSLRGRTQPQHF.

V usage is TRBV20-1 and J usage is TRBJ1-5; 7 bases align to TRBD1. V shed 3 bases and J 7 bases; nucleotides not matched to a gene: 12. Germline V gene lookup returns CDR1 DFQATT and CDR2 SNEGSKA (reference sequence). The CDR3 is made up of 15 amino acids. CDR3 nucleotides: TGCAGTGCTAGGCGACAGGGCGTTGGTGGACAGCCCCAGCATTTT. Protein sequence: CSARRQGVGGQPQHF.

This clonotype was seen a few times. The chain carries TRBV6-1 and TRBJ2-5; a possible D gene is TRBD1 (5 bases). Trimming pared 6 bases from V and 4 bases from J, leaving 18 bases between. The germline V gene has CDR1 MNHNS and CDR2 SASEGT. The CDR3 spans 15 residues. The CDR3 nucleotides are TGTGCCAGCAGCATAGGGGCTATGAGGTCAGAGACCCAGTACTTC. As protein: CASSIGAMRSETQYF.

This clonotype was counted a single time. The chain joins TRBV6-2 or TRBV6-3 to TRBJ2-3; 9 nucleotides agree with TRBD1. Germline CDR1 MNHEY, CDR2 SVGEGT. With V trimmed by 2 bases and J by 3 bases, 12 bases remained unmatched. The CDR3 runs to 18 residues. The CDR3 loop reads CASSYTGTGGARTDTQYF. The DNA for the CDR3 is TGTGCCAGCAGTTACACCGGTACAGGGGGCGCGAGGACAGATACGCAGTATTTT.

The CDR3 sequence: CASSNPGSGPNEQFF. The CDR3 DNA is TGTGCCAGCAGTAATCCGGGGTCTGGTCCCAATGAGCAGTTCTTC. The rearrangement uses TRBV7-2 and TRBJ2-1; D possibly corresponds to TRBD2 (5 bases). Trimming removed 6 bases at V and 6 bases at J, with 18 bases between. CDR3 size: 15 residues. CDR1 and CDR2 from the germline V gene are SGHTA and FQGNSA.